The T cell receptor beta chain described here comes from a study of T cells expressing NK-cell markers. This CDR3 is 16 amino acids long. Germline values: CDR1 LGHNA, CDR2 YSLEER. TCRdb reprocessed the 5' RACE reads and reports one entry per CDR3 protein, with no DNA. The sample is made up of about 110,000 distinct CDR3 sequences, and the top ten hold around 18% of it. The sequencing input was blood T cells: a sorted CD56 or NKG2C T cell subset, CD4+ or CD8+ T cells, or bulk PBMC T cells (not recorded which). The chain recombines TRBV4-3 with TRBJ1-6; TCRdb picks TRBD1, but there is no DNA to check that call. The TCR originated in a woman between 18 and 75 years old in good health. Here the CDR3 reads CASSQIGGADNSPLHF.